The 27 T cell receptor beta chains below all came from one sample that was sequenced in a study of cytomegalovirus exposure and HLA in healthy donors. Primers included in the PCR were 60 Vbeta and 13 Jbeta primers. The table came from immunoSEQ multiplex PCR; TCRdb's copy has only in-frame clones and leaves some out. The sample yields approximately 130,000 clones, around 83% seen once. Specimen: PBMCs. These receptors were collected from a girl aged 2 to 9 in good health and CMV-seronegative.

V is TRBV5-1 and J is TRBJ2-6; possible D gene TRBD1, 5 bases. The CDR3 has 16 amino acids. With 0 bases removed from V and 0 bases from J, the gap between germline ends came to 7 bases. Germline CDR1 SGHRS, CDR2 YFSETQ. The CDR3 here is CASSLGQYSGANVLTF. The CDR3, as DNA: TGCGCCAGCAGCTTGGGACAGTACTCTGGGGCCAACGTCCTGACTTTC. Full variable domain (rest looked up from reference TRBV5-1 and TRBJ2-6): KAGVTQTPRYLIKTRGQQVTLSCSPISGHRSVSWYQQTPGQGLQFLFEYFSETQRNKGNFPGRFSGRQFSNSRSEMNVSTLELGDSALYLCASSLGQYSGANVLTFGAGSRLTVL.

This clone has just one count. Here the CDR3 reads CASSPGGLYEQYF. The CDR3 DNA is TGCGCCAGCAGCCCAGGGGGGCTCTACGAGCAGTACTTC. The chain carries TRBV4-1 and TRBJ2-7, with TRBD1 as a possible D gene (7 bases). V dropped 4 bases and J dropped 3 bases, with 10 bases sitting between them. Germline assignment: CDR1 MGHRA and CDR2 YSYEKL. The CDR3 has 13 amino acids.

The chain employs TRBV6-5 and TRBJ1-6; D not certain. From germline, CDR1 is MNHEY and CDR2 SVGAGI. V was trimmed by 0 bases and J by 6 bases, leaving 12 bases between them. The CDR3 extends over 16 amino acids. The CDR3 spells CASSYSLRAPNSPLHF. Written as DNA, the CDR3 is TGTGCCAGCAGTTACTCGTTGCGGGCTCCTAATTCACCCCTCCACTTT.

The chain carries TRBV6-1 and TRBJ2-6; TRBD2 is a possible D gene (6 bases). Germline CDR1 MNHNS, CDR2 SASEGT. V lost 2 bases to trimming and J lost 0 bases, with 14 bases between them. The CDR3 runs 18 residues. CDR3 amino acids: CASSEMEGSASGANVLTF. The CDR3 bases are TGTGCCAGCAGTGAAATGGAGGGTTCCGCCTCTGGGGCCAACGTCCTGACTTTC.

This chain joins TRBV5-6 and TRBJ1-5, with 7 bases that match TRBD1. Germline CDR1 reads SGHDT; CDR2 reads YYEEEE. The CDR3 covers 15 residues. V shed 0 bases, J shed 4 bases, and the junction held 4 bases outside the gene matches. This CDR3 is CASSLGTGANQPQHF. In nucleotides, the CDR3 is TGTGCCAGCAGCTTGGGAACAGGGGCGAATCAGCCCCAGCATTTT. Looking up the rest from reference TRBV5-6 and TRBJ1-5 gives the full variable domain: DAGVTQSPTHLIKTRGQQVTLRCSPKSGHDTVSWYQQALGQGPQFIFQYYEEEERQRGNFPDRFSGHQFPNYSSELNVNALLLGDSALYLCASSLGTGANQPQHFGDGTRLSIL.

The CDR3 bases are TGTGCCAGCAGCTTAGGTAGCGGATCCTACAATGAGCAGTTCTTC. Translation: CASSLGSGSYNEQFF. The chain is built from TRBV7-7 and TRBJ2-1, with TRBD2 as a possible D gene (6 bases). Germline loops: CDR1 SSHAT, CDR2 FNYEAQ (reference sequence). The CDR3 sequence is 15 residues long. The V end was cut by 1 base, the J end by 1 base, with 8 bases between.

This chain links TRBV9 with TRBJ2-7; TRBD2 agrees at 7 bases. V gave up 0 bases and J gave up 3 bases; unmatched junction bases: 15. This CDR3 is built from 18 residues. In germline, CDR1 is SGDLS, CDR2 YYNGEE. In DNA, the CDR3 is TGTGCCAGCAGCGTAGAGGCGTGGGATGCAGGCGGGGGCTACGAGCAGTACTTC. It translates to CASSVEAWDAGGGYEQYF.

The J gene is TRBJ2-1, the V gene TRBV6-6; 13 bases match TRBD2. The germline V gene encodes CDR1 MNHNY and CDR2 SVGAGI (reference sequence). Losses at the gene ends were 6 bases for V and 4 bases for J; bases not matched to a gene: 3. CDR3 length equals 15 residues. The CDR3 bases are TGTGCCAGCAGACTAGCGGGAGGGCCATACAATGAGCAGTTCTTC. This encodes CASRLAGGPYNEQFF.

The chain recombines TRBV18 with TRBJ2-1; 10 positions match TRBD1. The germline CDR1 and CDR2 sequences are KGHSH and LQKENI. CDR3 size: 17 residues. Trimming took 0 bases from V and 8 from J; bases not matched to a gene: 10. CDR3 residues: CASSPPRGTGELDEQFF. The CDR3 region has the DNA TGTGCCAGCTCACCACCCCGTGGGACAGGGGAGCTGGATGAGCAGTTCTTC. The full variable domain, in which reference TRBV18 and TRBJ2-1 provide the parts outside the CDR3, is NAGVMQNPRHLVRRRGQEARLRCSPMKGHSHVYWYRQLPEEGLKFMVYLQKENIIDESGMPKERFSAEFPKEGPSILRIQQVVRGDSAAYFCASSPPRGTGELDEQFFGPGTRLTVL.

The CDR3 DNA reads TGTGCCAGCAGCTTGACAGGGGGTCGTCTTAACTATGGCTACACCTTC. Its translation: CASSLTGGRLNYGYTF. The rearrangement joins TRBV7-9 to TRBJ1-2; 9 positions match TRBD1. The CDR3 runs to 16 residues. The germline gives CDR1 SEHNR, CDR2 FQNEAQ (reference sequence). Trimming removed 3 bases from V and 1 base from J; junction bases left unmatched: 6.

This clone was seen just once. V is TRBV6-5 and J is TRBJ2-3; maybe TRBD1 (5 bases). Germline assignment: CDR1 MNHEY and CDR2 SVGAGI. Between the trimmed V and J ends, which lost 6 bases and 4 bases, there was a span of 11 bases. The CDR3 consists of 13 residues. The DNA for the CDR3 is TGTGCCAGCAGCGATCAGGGTGCAGATACGCAGTATTTT. It translates to CASSDQGADTQYF.

The genes are TRBV11-1 and TRBJ2-7; the D gene is possibly TRBD1 (6 bases). Germline CDR1 is SGHAT and CDR2 is FQDESV (reference sequence). V shed 7 bases and J shed 5 bases, with 12 bases lying between them. The CDR3 spans 12 residues. The CDR3: CASTETGDEQYF. The CDR3 region has the DNA TGTGCCAGCACCGAGACAGGAGACGAGCAGTACTTC. The variable domain in full, completed from reference TRBV11-1 and TRBJ2-7, reads EAEVAQSPRYKITEKSQAVAFWCDPISGHATLYWYRQILGQGPELLVQFQDESVVDDSQLPKDRFSAERLKGVDSTLKIQPAELGDSAMYLCASTETGDEQYFGPGTRLTVT.

This clone was counted between two and nine times. The rearrangement links TRBV4-3 to TRBJ2-7; 7 bases align to TRBD2. The CDR3 length is 13 residues. The junction had 1 base not matched to a gene; V was cut back by 0 bases and J by 5 bases. The germline V gene has CDR1 LGHNA and CDR2 YSLEER. CDR3 sequence: CASSQEGGDEQYF. In DNA, the CDR3 is TGCGCCAGCAGCCAAGAGGGGGGGGACGAGCAGTACTTC.

The rearrangement links TRBV5-1 to TRBJ2-1, with 8 bases that match TRBD2. The CDR3 length is 14 residues. V shed 4 bases and J 6 bases; nucleotides not matched to a gene: 6. Germline V gene sequence: CDR1 SGHRS, CDR2 YFSETQ. The CDR3 DNA reads TGCGCCAGCAGCCCCGGAACTAGCGGCAATGAGCAGTTCTTC. This gives the protein CASSPGTSGNEQFF.

This rearrangement joins TRBV27 to TRBJ2-1, with 14 bases fitting TRBD2. The CDR3 totals 20 residues. Trimming at V came to 8 bases and at J to 2 bases, leaving 17 bases not matched to a gene. Germline assignment: CDR1 MNHEY and CDR2 SMNVEV (reference sequence). CDR3: CASSSQSRGLAGAAYNEQFF. CDR3 DNA sequence: TGTGCCAGCTCTAGCCAATCCCGGGGACTAGCGGGAGCTGCCTACAATGAGCAGTTCTTC.

The rearrangement links TRBV25-1 to TRBJ2-7; TRBD1 is a possible D gene (5 bases). CDR3 size: 15 residues. Trimming left V 3 bases short and J 3 bases short, with 15 bases between. Germline loops: CDR1 MGHDK, CDR2 SYGVNS. CDR3 amino acids: CASSETDTTFYEQYF. The CDR3 DNA reads as TGTGCCAGCAGTGAGACAGACACGACATTCTACGAGCAGTACTTC.

The chain joins TRBV20-1 to TRBJ1-2; 8 positions match TRBD1. Germline CDR1 and CDR2: DFQATT and SNEGSKA (reference sequence). The CDR3 totals 11 residues. Written as DNA, the CDR3 is TGCAGCCCCGGACAGGGAAATGGCTACACCTTC. Amino acids: CSPGQGNGYTF.

The gene calls are TRBV15 and TRBJ2-3; 7 bases agree with TRBD2. Germline V CDR1 and CDR2: LNHNV, YYDKDF (reference sequence). The CDR3 is 16 residues long. Trimming at V came to 3 bases and at J to 5 bases, leaving 11 bases not matched to a gene. CDR3: CATSSAQSGVVDTQYF. The CDR3, as DNA: TGTGCCACCAGCAGCGCGCAAAGCGGGGTTGTAGATACGCAGTATTTT.

The V call is TRBV10-1, the J call TRBJ1-1; maybe TRBD1 (5 bases). The germline CDR1 and CDR2 sequences are WNHNN and SYGVQD (reference sequence). CDR3 length: 12 amino acids. The V end was cut by 7 bases, the J end by 8 bases, with 14 bases between. The CDR3 reads CASITDTAEAFF. DNA of the CDR3: TGCGCCAGCATTACGGACACGGCCGAAGCTTTCTTT.

This clone appeared a few times. The chain is built from TRBV7-9 and TRBJ2-7; a weak D match, TRBD1 (6 bases). CDR1 and CDR2 (germline): SEHNR, FQNEAQ (reference sequence). There are 14 residues in the CDR3. V shed 4 bases and J shed 2 bases, with 12 bases lying between them. The CDR3 region is CASSSGDGTYEQYF. The CDR3 DNA sequence: TGTGCCAGCAGCTCAGGGGACGGCACCTACGAGCAGTACTTC.

The chain couples TRBV6-5 to TRBJ2-5, with D possibly TRBD2 on 5 matching bases. This CDR3 is built from 11 residues. Germline-derived CDR1 and CDR2 are MNHEY and SVGAGI. Trimming pared 2 bases from V and 11 bases from J, leaving 9 bases between. The CDR3 bases are TGTGCCAGCAGTTACGAGGGTGAGCAGTACTTC. It codes for CASSYEGEQYF.

This chain joins TRBV12-5 and TRBJ2-7; 8 bases are a match to TRBD1. The length of the CDR3 is 16 residues. Germline CDR1 and CDR2: LGHNT and FRNRAP. J gave up 2 bases and V 2 bases, and 8 bases lay outside the gene matches. Here the CDR3 reads CASGLPTRDRTYEQYF. CDR3 in DNA: TGTGCTAGTGGTTTGCCGACCCGGGACAGGACCTACGAGCAGTACTTC.

This clone has a handful of counts. The CDR3 bases are TGTGCCACCAGCAGAGTGAGGACAGAGGATCAGCCCCAGCATTTT. It encodes CATSRVRTEDQPQHF. The rearrangement uses TRBV15 and TRBJ1-5; weak D call: TRBD1 (6 bases). The germline V gene has CDR1 LNHNV and CDR2 YYDKDF (reference sequence). The CDR3 is 15 residues long. V was trimmed by 1 base and J by 5 bases, leaving 12 bases between them.

This chain uses TRBV5-1 with TRBJ2-5; the D gene is possibly TRBD2 (5 bases). The J call may be in error: the DNA end matches TRBJ2-7 better. The CDR3 sequence is 16 residues long. Germline-derived CDR1 and CDR2 are SGHRS and YFSETQ. The CDR3 sequence is CASSPDRSKRYYEQYF. The CDR3 DNA reads TGCGCCAGCAGCCCCGACCGATCTAAGCGGTACTACGAGCAGTACTTC.

This sequence joins TRBV19 and TRBJ1-3, with 8 bases aligning to TRBD1. The CDR3 consists of 15 residues. Germline V gene data show CDR1 as LNHDA and CDR2 as SQIVND (reference sequence). After removal of 6 bases from V and 7 bases from J, the junction contained 11 bases not matched to a gene. CDR3 in DNA: TGTGCCAGTAGGGGGTCGCGGACAGGGTTCAACACCATATATTTT. Translated: CASRGSRTGFNTIYF.

The gene calls are TRBV6-6 and TRBJ2-5; 10 bases line up with TRBD2. The CDR3 is 16 amino acids. Germline CDR1 reads MNHNY; CDR2 reads SVGAGI (reference sequence). The J segment lost 5 bases and the V segment lost 6 bases, leaving 12 bases of the junction unmatched. This chain's CDR3 is CASSSSGGAFRETQYF. In DNA form, the CDR3 reads TGTGCCAGCAGCTCTAGCGGGGGCGCTTTCCGCGAGACCCAGTACTTC.

V is TRBV9 and J is TRBJ1-3; D not resolved. Germline lookup yields CDR1 SGDLS and CDR2 YYNGEE. The CDR3 has 17 residues. Trimming shortened V by 0 bases and J by 3 bases, and 16 bases separated the two germline ends. This CDR3 reads CASSVVDPGTIGNTIYF. The CDR3, as DNA: TGTGCCAGCAGCGTAGTGGATCCGGGAACGATTGGAAACACCATATATTTT.